This T cell receptor beta chain was captured in a study of cytomegalovirus exposure and HLA in healthy donors (TCRdb year 2017). Background for the entire study: In an earlier analysis of roughly 590 of the donors, 276 Gb of sequence data and 95 million to 130 million unique TCR beta sequences from 180 million or so T cells were reported. Approximately 300 gigabases of sequencing data and about 92 million unique TCR sequences made up an early release that covered 500 to 650 HLA-typed donors. Of the approximately 400 genotyped donors, 65% to 90% fell in the genetic ancestry cluster associated with self-reported Caucasian donors. The study aimed to test whether cataloging public T cell receptors could reveal signatures of past pathogen exposure. The study used immunosequencing to profile the T cell repertoires of more than 650 subjects and linked those repertoires to cytomegalovirus serostatus. Along with the roughly 610-subject first cohort, a separate validation cohort of 120 different subjects was used. The study combined high-throughput TCR immunosequencing, statistical association of individual TCRs with disease status, and machine learning to predict cytomegalovirus infection status. A later analysis re-analyzed previously published TCR beta repertoires from hundreds of donors and added high-resolution HLA genotyping to study TCR occurrence patterns. The later analysis used no new phenotypic data to find candidate immune exposures, relying instead on TCR beta sequences and their occurrence across donors. An earlier analysis of about 600 of the donors used high-throughput TCR beta sequencing to judge whether each TCR beta V gene segment behaved as functional or pseudogenic. Donor age, sex, ethnicity and CMV serostatus were compiled together with the repertoire data. A later genetic analysis took genome-wide SNP genotypes for about 55% of the 666 donors and used that subset as a discovery cohort. Every repertoire in the discovery cohort had been generated on one and the same sequencing platform. HLA typing included class I and class II loci at four-digit resolution. Typing coverage varied by locus: roughly 629-640 donors for A, B, C, DRB1 and DQB1; around 560 for DQA1; some 610 for DPA1; roughly 450 for DPB1. Five DR-DQ haplotypes were handled as single units for association and clustering because linkage in the cohort was strong. On average, over 200,000 unique TCR beta nucleotide sequences were sequenced per donor among some 420 genotyped donors of the cohort, with about 17% of those sequences being non-productive.

To prepare the library, the immunoSEQ multiplex PCR assay was applied. The multiplex PCR relied on a mix of 60 forward primers for TCR Vbeta segments and 13 reverse primers for TCR Jbeta segments. The CDR3 region of rearranged TCR beta genes was amplified from genomic DNA with a multiplex PCR assay. Amplified TCR beta libraries were sequenced as 87-base-pair reads on the Illumina HiSeq System. The study's processing was this. Across the 640 or so repertoires, a later analysis counted 80 million or so unique TCR beta chains, roughly 11 million of which were shared by at least two donors. Raw reads were error-corrected and collapsed into unique sequences by a nearest-neighbor algorithm in which closely related sequences were merged to remove PCR and sequencing errors. CDR3 sequences were aligned to IMGT reference sequences to assign V, D and J gene segments. Each retained sequence needed at least a six-nucleotide match to both a V gene segment and a J gene segment. A rearrangement counted as productive if the CDR3 had no stop codons and remained in frame with V and J, and every other rearrangement counted as non-productive. Following IMGT convention, CDR3 was defined as the stretch from the second conserved V-encoded cysteine to the conserved J-encoded phenylalanine. The earlier analysis of roughly 590 of the donors excluded sequences that lacked an unambiguous match to a single V gene segment. An earlier analysis of 587 of the donors classified V segments as functional when productive rearrangements were above 56.7% and as segregating when the standard deviation between donors was above 5%. A statistical classification framework was developed to diagnose cytomegalovirus status using the catalog of TCR beta chain sequences. V and J gene assignment, in a later analysis, came from comparing TCR nucleotide sequences with IMGT/GENE-DB human TR gene sequences. In a later analysis, CDR3 sequences and most-parsimonious VDJ recombination scenarios were assigned using the TCRdist pipeline. In a later analysis, every TCR beta chain was defined by the combination of its CDR3 amino acid sequence and its V-gene family, and reads without a unique V-gene family were dropped. To address suspected cross-contamination and a sequencing artifact, a later analysis removed a few hundred highly shared, low-generation-probability nucleotide sequences. In a later analysis, a clonal expansion index was calculated for each public chain from normalized within-repertoire ranks of inferred template counts. In a later analysis, generation probabilities were computed with a VDJ recombination model fitted to out-of-frame rearrangements, and the resulting probabilities were checked against IGoR. In a later analysis, TCR-TCR, TCR-HLA and TCR-CMV co-occurrence was scored with hypergeometric tests, and a repertoire-size bias correction was applied to TCR pairs. A later analysis estimated false discovery rates by permuting HLA or CMV assignments 20 times. In a later analysis, co-occurring TCRs were grouped with DBSCAN, and TCRdist sequence similarity was added when clustering was performed within HLA-allele-positive subsets. Repertoires with fewer than 30,000 or more than 120,000 public chains, plus five repertoires with anomalous nucleotide sharing, were excluded from co-occurrence clustering. The clones in this table, taken by TCRdb from immuneACCESS, are in-frame only. Not every clone is retained; where verified, under half of the shortfall comes from an unresolved V gene, and the cause of the rest is unknown. V, J and clone size are taken as reported in that table, and D and trimming were inferred from the DNA itself. In this sample the table shows about 190,000 clones, more than 75% of which occur a single time. Under 0.9% of the sample is taken by the ten largest.

Study-wide conclusions, independent of this receptor: Most TCR sequences were observed very rarely across donors, whereas some public TCRs were present in many individuals. Some IMGT-functional V segments, including TRBV6-2 and TRBV6-3, could not be told apart with the 87-base-pair reads, so those segments were excluded. A later analysis found that HLA-associated TCR beta chains were more clonally expanded and had lower generation probabilities than equally common non-associated chains. Strong co-occurrence of HLA alleles, especially DR and DQ, made assigning TCR associations to individual alleles difficult. Correlated functional status among segregating V segments might reflect linkage disequilibrium, but an unknown experimental factor could not be ruled out. The cohort was sequenced for TCR beta chains only, and without alpha or paired-chain data the features that could be detected were limited. In an earlier analysis of 500 to 650 of the donors, most TCR beta V segments appeared in productive rearrangements about 87% or about 30% of the time, broadly matching IMGT annotations. A cluster of highly shared sequence variants was judged likely to represent a technical artifact of the sequencing pipeline. A later analysis reported that several top co-occurrence clusters appeared linked to parvovirus B19, influenza, CMV and Epstein-Barr virus. Roughly uniform sequencing depth across donors was assumed in presence/absence analyses, although this assumption may not hold. A later analysis found that TCR association rates varied across HLA loci, with DRB1 alleles showing the most associated TCRs and HLA-C alleles the fewest. The study listed 170 or so TCR beta chains as associated with cytomegalovirus. In a later genetic analysis, fewer N-insertions in productive TCRs were reported among donors in an Asian-associated ancestry cluster than the roughly 710-donor mean. Because counts were too low, about 15 rarely observed V segments, including chromosome 9 orphons, were left out of the earlier analysis of some 600 of the donors. It was suggested by the authors that the approach could potentially be generalized to other disease states and immunological phenotypes. For the cohort, immune exposure information was limited to CMV serostatus. In vitro tests confirmed that a few of the cytomegalovirus-associated TCR beta chains recognize cytomegalovirus antigens. Because some donors lacked HLA typing at each locus, the association tests relied only on the typed subset. An association between a missense DCLRE1C variant and V-gene and J-gene trimming of TCR beta chains was found in a later genetic analysis and replicated in an independent cohort. Specific HLA alleles were associated with 15,000 to 20,000 TCR beta sequences at a false discovery rate of 0.05 in a later analysis. According to a later analysis, most CMV-associated TCR beta chains appeared to be HLA-restricted, and the HLA associations seemed to be driven largely by CMV exposure. In both the original and validation cohorts, the classifier was reported to diagnose cytomegalovirus status with high specificity and sensitivity. A further reported finding was that TCR beta sequences accurately predicted the HLA-A and HLA-B alleles for most subjects in the first cohort.

The cohort consisted of approximately 690 healthy bone marrow donors. Cohort members were all nominally healthy when sampled, although unrecorded immune exposures were likely present. The donor tested CMV seronegative and was one of the 352 seronegative cohort members. A peripheral blood sample was collected from each donor, and TCR beta sequencing was performed on peripheral blood mononuclear cells. The Qiagen DNeasy Blood Extraction Kit was used to extract genomic DNA from the blood cell samples. Concerning this clone itself: It has no known antigen specificity. No base qualities exist here, and no much larger clone lies one base off it.

The CDR3, from cysteine to phenylalanine, totals 14 residues. Only the CDR3 DNA is retained, 42 bases long and in frame from the first base. CDR1 is given as MNHEY and CDR2 as SVGAGI, both from the germline V gene. V lost 5 bases and J lost 2 bases; the stretch between them is 11 bases long. The chain couples TRBV6-5 to TRBJ2-3; the D gene identity is not certain. Sequenced sample: PBMCs. This clonotype originated in a woman between 18 and 30 years old in good health and CMV-seronegative. The CDR3 region reads CASSQQFTTDTQYF. The DNA sequence is given as TGTGCCAGCAGTCAACAGTTTACCACAGATACGCAGTATTTT.